One sample yielded the 12 T cell receptor beta chains listed below, sequenced in a study of T cells in Graves' hyperthyroidism and ophthalmopathy. The investigators amplified TCR beta CDR3 regions from RNA transcripts. A first-round RT-PCR of the TCR CDR3 used the HTBI primer set. TCRdb reprocessed the multiplex PCR reads via MiXCR and lists one record per CDR3 protein. The sample lists hundreds of thousands of distinct CDR3 sequences; approximately 15% were seen once. Sequenced material: blood. These receptor sequences come from a woman between 40 and 50 years old with Graves' ophthalmopathy.

This clonotype was counted only a few times. The V gene is TRBV28, the J gene TRBJ2-1, with 10 bases that match TRBD1. CDR1 is MDHEN, CDR2 SYDVKM, per germline. This CDR3 comprises 15 residues. Losses at the gene ends were 6 bases for V and 7 bases for J; bases not matched to a gene: 9. The CDR3 is CASRRSGTGANEQFF. Written as DNA, the CDR3 is TGTGCCAGCAGGCGATCCGGGACAGGGGCTAATGAGCAGTTCTTC.

This clonotype was observed many times. The chain carries TRBV12-3 or TRBV12-4 and TRBJ1-6; 7 bases map to TRBD1. This CDR3 is built from 15 residues. Unmatched junction bases numbered 6, after V lost 4 bases and J lost 6 bases. CDR3 amino acids: CASSSAGTANSPLHF. As DNA, the CDR3 is TGTGCCAGCAGTTCAGCCGGGACAGCTAATTCACCCCTCCACTTT.

The chain employs TRBV6-2 or TRBV6-3 and TRBJ2-7, with TRBD2 matching 9 bases. With 7 bases clipped from V and 3 bases from J, the junction kept 10 bases outside the gene matches. CDR3 length: 15 amino acids. Per the germline V gene, CDR1 is MNHEY and CDR2 is SVGEGT. This CDR3 is CASNPPGLAFYEQYF. DNA for the CDR3: TGTGCCAGCAACCCGCCGGGACTAGCTTTCTACGAGCAGTACTTC.

In its sample, this clonotype was seen many times. The rearrangement links TRBV10-3 to TRBJ2-2; TRBD2 is a possible D gene (5 bases). This CDR3 is 16 amino acids long. Germline V gene sequence: CDR1 ENHRY, CDR2 SYGVKD. Trimming removed 5 bases from V and 5 bases from J, with 18 bases in between. The DNA of the CDR3 is TGTGCCATCAGTCGCGGGCTAGCCGAGTTTACCGGGGAGCTGTTTTTT. The encoded protein is CAISRGLAEFTGELFF.

This clonotype was observed many times. The J gene is TRBJ2-5, the V gene TRBV15; perhaps TRBD2 as D (5 bases). The CDR3 runs 14 residues. The germline V and J ends were trimmed by 1 base and 5 bases, with 11 bases remaining between them. Germline CDR1 and CDR2: LNHNV and YYDKDF (reference sequence). DNA for the CDR3: TGTGCCACCAGCAGAGGTGGGAGTGACGAGACCCAGTACTTC. Translated: CATSRGGSDETQYF.

The chain has TRBV19 and TRBJ1-5, with D maybe TRBD1 (5 bases). The length of the CDR3 is 14 residues. The V gene's germline CDR1 is LNHDA and CDR2 SQIVND (reference sequence). V shed 6 bases and J shed 2 bases, with 11 bases lying between them. CDR3 DNA: TGTGCCAGTAGCGACGGGGGTGGCAATCAGCCCCAGCATTTT. This gives the protein CASSDGGGNQPQHF.

This rearrangement joins TRBV11-2 to TRBJ2-5, with a weak D call TRBD1 (6 bases). The CDR3 sequence is 15 residues long. CDR1 and CDR2 (germline): SGHAT, FQNNGV. Trimming took 0 bases from V and 5 from J, leaving 13 bases between them. The CDR3 region has the DNA TGTGCCAGCAGCTTAGATTTAACAGGGTATGAGACCCAGTACTTC. It translates to CASSLDLTGYETQYF.

This clonotype was counted many times. The V gene is TRBV28, the J gene TRBJ1-1; no firm D call. The CDR3 is 11 amino acids. Germline values: CDR1 MDHEN, CDR2 SYDVKM. Trimming cost V 3 bases and J 9 bases, with 8 bases left between them. The DNA for the CDR3 is TGTGCCAGCAGTTTGGGAGACCAAGCTTTCTTT. Protein product: CASSLGDQAFF.

This clonotype was seen repeatedly, ten times or more. The chain couples TRBV6-5 to TRBJ1-2, with TRBD1 matching over 8 bases. The J segment lost 8 bases and the V segment lost 8 bases, leaving 13 bases of the junction unmatched. This CDR3 is built from 14 residues. Germline CDR1 MNHEY, CDR2 SVGAGI. The CDR3 region has the DNA TGTGCCAGCTCGGTGGACAGGGAGTCCCGGGGCTACACCTTC. This encodes CASSVDRESRGYTF.

This clonotype was counted between two and nine times. J is TRBJ2-5 and V is TRBV5-4; TRBD1 agrees at 7 bases. CDR3 length: 15 amino acids. Germline V lookup: CDR1 SGHNT, CDR2 YYREEE (reference sequence). The V and J ends lost 4 bases and 5 bases, in that order; junction bases with no gene match: 11. The chain's CDR3 is CASSDRTGYSETQYF. The CDR3 DNA sequence: TGTGCCAGCAGCGACAGGACAGGCTATTCGGAGACCCAGTACTTC.

DNA of the CDR3: TGTGCCAGCAGTGAGACCCTACGCTTGGACACTGAAGCTTTCTTT. Amino acid sequence: CASSETLRLDTEAFF. The rearrangement joins TRBV6-1 to TRBJ1-1, with D unresolved. The V gene's germline CDR1 is MNHNS and CDR2 SASEGT. Trimming removed 3 bases from V and 3 bases from J, with 14 bases in between. The CDR3 consists of 15 residues.

V gene TRBV7-3 combines with J gene TRBJ2-7, with 11 bases aligning to TRBD1. The CDR3 loop spans 17 amino acids. The ends lost 8 bases at V and 2 bases at J; junction bases unmatched: 14. Per the germline V gene, CDR1 is SGHTA and CDR2 is FQGTGA. The CDR3 DNA reads as TGTGCCAGCGGGGCGGGACAGGGGGTCCCTGGCACCTACGAGCAGTACTTC. It is translated as CASGAGQGVPGTYEQYF. Combining the CDR3 with reference TRBV7-3 and TRBJ2-7 gives the whole variable domain GAGVSQTPSNKVTEKGKYVELRCDPISGHTALYWYRQSLGQGPEFLIYFQGTGAADDSGLPNDRFFAVRPEGSVSTLKIQRTERGDSAVYLCASGAGQGVPGTYEQYFGPGTRLTVT.